This T cell receptor (beta chain) was identified during a study of blood T cell repertoires in COVID-19. On the study more broadly: The origin of the acute and convalescent COVID-19 samples was the United States, Italy and Spain.

Sequencing used immunoSEQ multiplex PCR; TCRdb keeps in-frame clones, though not all of them. The sample yields around 300,000 clones, 75% to 90% seen once. CDR1 LGHNA and CDR2 YNFKEQ come from the germline V gene. Trimming removed 4 bases from V and 5 bases from J; junction bases left unmatched: 5. This CDR3 comprises 14 residues. The sequence was collected from a woman aged 25 to 39 who had recovered from COVID-19. The V call is TRBV4-2, the J call TRBJ2-1, with 7 positions matching TRBD1. Sequences were obtained from peripheral blood. CDR3 DNA sequence: TGTGCCAGCAGCCGACAGGGACCCGACAATGAGCAGTTCTTC. It codes for CASSRQGPDNEQFF.